This T cell receptor beta chain was recovered during a study of neurological immune-mediated disorders. Time point indicated: longitudinal time-point 2. The unsorted libraries were produced from 2 million PBMCs held at -80 C. From the 5' RACE reads, TCRdb called clonotypes with MiXCR, one entry per CDR3 protein. The sample carries over 75,000 distinct CDR3 sequences, 5% to 6.5% recorded once. Whole-study results and caveats: Subjects shared no identical expanded-clone CDR3 amino acid sequences, suggesting private TCR-beta repertoires in all groups. Among 34 multiple sclerosis patients, 18 had repertoires that phylogenetic grouping placed in one related-CDR3 cluster, a possible signature.

This clonotype was counted at least ten times. The antigen remains undetermined. Sequencing was carried out using PBMCs. The origin of this receptor is a woman between 55 and 75 years old with multiple sclerosis.

For the CDR3, the DNA is TGTGCCAGCAGCGATAGGGACAGCTTGAACACTGAAGCTTTCTTT. This encodes CASSDRDSLNTEAFF. The chain is built from TRBV6-5 and TRBJ1-1; TRBD1 matches at 7 bases. The CDR3 is 15 amino acids. With 6 bases clipped from V and 0 bases from J, the junction kept 7 bases outside the gene matches. Germline V CDR1 and CDR2: MNHEY, SVGAGI.